Shown below are 32 T cell receptor beta chains from a single sample sequenced in a study of blood T cell repertoires in COVID-19. This table comes from immunoSEQ multiplex PCR, and its TCRdb copy is limited to in-frame clones, with some not included. The sample consists of more than 85,000 clones, roughly 92% of them appearing once. The specimen sequenced was peripheral blood. All receptors derive from a woman aged 50 to 65 with COVID-19, enrolled during active disease.

The chain is built from TRBV5-5 and TRBJ1-1, with D perhaps TRBD1 (5 bases). The CDR3 consists of 15 residues. Germline V gives CDR1 SGHKS, CDR2 YYEKEE (reference sequence). The V end was cut by 0 bases, the J end by 1 base, with 10 bases between. The CDR3 nucleotides read TGTGCCAGCAGCTTGGACAGGAACAGGAACACTGAAGCTTTCTTT. This translates into CASSLDRNRNTEAFF. The full variable domain, rest sourced from reference TRBV5-5 and TRBJ1-1, is DAGVTQSPTHLIKTRGQQVTLRCSPISGHKSVSWYQQVLGQGPQFIFQYYEKEERGRGNFPDRFSARQFPNYSSELNVNALLLGDSALYLCASSLDRNRNTEAFFGQGTRLTVV.

The chain carries TRBV19 and TRBJ2-7; tentative D call: TRBD2 (6 bases). V lost 2 bases and J 7 bases, leaving 12 bases between the germline ends. Germline-derived CDR1 and CDR2 are LNHDA and SQIVND (reference sequence). This CDR3 has 13 residues. CDR3 amino acids: CASSIYYGREQYV. The CDR3 DNA reads TGTGCCAGTAGTATATATTATGGGAGGGAGCAGTACGTC.

The chain links TRBV3-1 (or the pseudogene TRBV3-2) to TRBJ2-5; 10 nucleotides match TRBD2. The CDR3 contains 16 residues. Per germline, CDR1 LGHDT and CDR2 YNNKEL (reference sequence). V lost 5 bases to trimming and J lost 1 base; unmatched junction nucleotides: 7. The CDR3: CASSLRRLAGQETQYF. The CDR3 coding sequence is TGTGCCAGCAGCTTACGCCGACTAGCGGGCCAAGAGACCCAGTACTTC.

This clone appeared once. The gene calls are TRBV19 and TRBJ1-2; D may be TRBD1 (6 bases). The germline V gene encodes CDR1 LNHDA and CDR2 SQIVND (reference sequence). Trimming cost V 6 bases and J 5 bases, with 13 bases left between them. This CDR3 is 13 amino acids long. The CDR3: CASSPTGGYGYTF. Written as DNA, the CDR3 is TGTGCCAGTAGCCCGACAGGTGGATATGGCTACACCTTC.

V usage is TRBV7-7 and J usage is TRBJ2-2; D possibly corresponds to TRBD1 (6 bases). Between the trimmed V and J ends, which lost 6 bases and 5 bases, there was a span of 19 bases. The CDR3 length is 16 residues. The germline V gene encodes CDR1 SSHAT and CDR2 FNYEAQ (reference sequence). The CDR3 DNA reads TGTGCCAGCAGTTTTGCAGGGGACCCATCTACCGGGGAGCTGTTTTTT. This translates into CASSFAGDPSTGELFF.

CDR3 protein: CARPGQDNEKLFF. The CDR3 DNA reads as TGCGCCAGGCCAGGACAGGATAATGAAAAACTGTTTTTT. J is TRBJ1-4 and V is TRBV23-1; 7 bases line up with TRBD1. TRBV23-1 falls under the ORF class, with uncertain function. This CDR3 is 13 amino acids long. After removal of 9 bases from V and 4 bases from J, the junction contained 5 bases not matched to a gene.

The chain couples TRBV19 to TRBJ2-2; D is ambiguous. The CDR3 sequence is 12 residues long. Trimming stripped 7 bases from V and 2 bases from J, with 5 bases between. Germline V gene lookup returns CDR1 LNHDA and CDR2 SQIVND (reference sequence). The CDR3 region is CASTPNTGELFF. The CDR3 nucleotides are TGTGCCAGTACCCCAAACACCGGGGAGCTGTTTTTT.

V and J are TRBV7-6 and TRBJ1-4; 8 bases match TRBD1. The CDR3 is 16 residues long. Germline V gene data show CDR1 as SGHVS and CDR2 as FNYEAQ. V shed 2 bases and J 4 bases; nucleotides not matched to a gene: 6. The CDR3 region has the DNA TGTGCCAGCAGCTTAAGGCCAGGGGGCAGTAATGAAAAACTGTTTTTT. Its translation is CASSLRPGGSNEKLFF.

The chain combines TRBV19 with TRBJ2-2, with 7 nucleotides matching TRBD2. CDR1 LNHDA and CDR2 SQIVND come from the germline V gene (reference sequence). CDR3 length equals 15 residues. V was clipped by 2 bases and J by 3 bases; unmatched bases: 3. The chain's CDR3 is CASSILRGDTGELFF. Here the CDR3 DNA reads TGTGCCAGTAGTATACTCCGGGGGGACACCGGGGAGCTGTTTTTT.

This clone was seen once. V gene TRBV5-4 combines with J gene TRBJ2-3; maybe TRBD2 (6 bases). The V gene lost 4 bases and the J gene lost 5 bases, with 17 bases spanning the gap. The germline CDR1 and CDR2 sequences are SGHNT and YYREEE (reference sequence). The CDR3 is 15 residues long. The CDR3 DNA follows: TGTGCCAGCAGCACCCGACTAGGGATTGGAGATACGCAGTATTTT. Its protein product is CASSTRLGIGDTQYF. The full variable domain, rest sourced from reference TRBV5-4 and TRBJ2-3, is ETGVTQSPTHLIKTRGQQVTLRCSSQSGHNTVSWYQQALGQGPQFIFQYYREEENGRGNFPPRFSGLQFPNYSSELNVNALELDDSALYLCASSTRLGIGDTQYFGPGTRLTVL.

The rearrangement uses TRBV7-9 and TRBJ2-3, with 8 bases lining up with TRBD2. With V trimmed by 3 bases and J by 5 bases, 7 bases remained unmatched. The CDR3 consists of 15 residues. The germline CDR1 and CDR2 sequences are SEHNR and FQNEAQ (reference sequence). CDR3 region: CASSLLAGQGDTQYF. In nucleotides, the CDR3 is TGTGCCAGCAGCTTGTTAGCGGGGCAGGGAGATACGCAGTATTTT.

V is TRBV27 and J is TRBJ1-4, with D possibly TRBD1 on 5 matching bases. CDR3 size: 14 residues. The V end was cut by 1 base, the J end by 8 bases, with 11 bases between. CDR1 and CDR2 (germline): MNHEY, SMNVEV (reference sequence). Here the CDR3 reads CASSLFRGGEKLFF. CDR3 bases: TGTGCCAGCAGTTTATTTCGGGGGGGAGAAAAACTGTTTTTT.

This chain links TRBV7-6 with TRBJ2-5; the match to TRBD1 covers 10 bases. Trimming took 4 bases from V and 5 from J; bases not matched to a gene: 13. The CDR3 totals 17 residues. Germline CDR1 reads SGHVS; CDR2 reads FNYEAQ. CDR3 residues: CASSSRGGTGERETQYF. For the CDR3, the DNA is TGTGCCAGCAGCTCCCGGGGAGGGACAGGGGAACGGGAGACCCAGTACTTC.

This chain joins TRBV6-6 and TRBJ1-5; 7 bases match TRBD1. Germline V gene lookup returns CDR1 MNHNY and CDR2 SVGAGI (reference sequence). V lost 7 bases and J lost 6; bases outside the gene matches: 12. The CDR3 covers 15 residues. CDR3 coding DNA: TGTGCCAGCACCGAAGGACAGGAGTGGAGTCAGCCCCAGCATTTT. This gives the protein CASTEGQEWSQPQHF.

About this clone: Its ends do not fully match the called genes, so a read error is possible. The chain links TRBV24-1 to TRBJ1-2; unclear D gene. The CDR3 is 14 amino acids. Germline lookup yields CDR1 KGHDR and CDR2 SFDVKD. This CDR3 reads CATSDQRGNNGYTF. The CDR3 DNA sequence: TGTGCCACCAGTGATCAGCGAGGTAACAATGGCTACACCTTC.

The chain joins TRBV7-8 to TRBJ1-6; the D gene is possibly TRBD1 (6 bases). The CDR3 covers 15 residues. Germline values: CDR1 SGHVS, CDR2 FQNEAQ. Trimming took off 5 bases at V and 10 bases at J, with 18 bases between the two ends. The CDR3 is CASSVGGVALSPLHF. The CDR3 bases are TGTGCCAGCAGCGTAGGGGGGGTCGCCCTGTCACCCCTCCACTTT.

The V gene is TRBV27, the J gene TRBJ1-3; 10 bases are a match to TRBD1. Germline V CDR1 and CDR2: MNHEY, SMNVEV (reference sequence). The CDR3 is 13 amino acids. V gave up 9 bases and J gave up 4 bases; unmatched junction bases: 3. CDR3 DNA sequence: TGTGCCAGTGGGACAGGGGCGGGAAACACCATATATTTT. Protein product: CASGTGAGNTIYF.

The chain couples TRBV6-5 to TRBJ2-1; TRBD2 matches at 10 bases. V shed 5 bases and J 2 bases; nucleotides not matched to a gene: 3. The CDR3 has 15 amino acids. From germline, CDR1 is MNHEY and CDR2 SVGAGI. This chain's CDR3 is CASSPSGGAYNEQFF. CDR3 coding DNA: TGTGCCAGCAGTCCCAGCGGGGGGGCCTACAATGAGCAGTTCTTC.

As concerns this clone: Additional DNA sequences in this sample encode the identical CDR3. The genes are TRBV5-8 and TRBJ1-2; D is ambiguous. The CDR3 loop spans 13 amino acids. Per germline, CDR1 SGHTS and CDR2 YDEGEE. V was pared by 0 bases and J by 3 bases, with 6 bases between. CDR3 nucleotide sequence: TGTGCCAGCAGCTTGGACAGAGACTATGGCTACACCTTC. It codes for CASSLDRDYGYTF.

V gene TRBV27 combines with J gene TRBJ2-2; 7 bases match TRBD2. Germline lookup yields CDR1 MNHEY and CDR2 SMNVEV (reference sequence). The CDR3 spans 16 residues. With V trimmed by 4 bases and J by 6 bases, 11 bases remained unmatched. Here the CDR3 reads CASSSGLGTFSGELFF. The CDR3 DNA is TGTGCCAGCAGTTCTGGACTAGGGACTTTTTCCGGGGAGCTGTTTTTT.

V is TRBV6-5 and J is TRBJ1-4, with D uncertain. Germline CDR1 MNHEY, CDR2 SVGAGI. The length of the CDR3 is 15 residues. Trimming removed 4 bases at V and 5 bases at J, with 14 bases between. CDR3 sequence reads: CASSSDAFGNEKLFF. The CDR3 coding sequence is TGTGCCAGCAGTTCTGACGCTTTCGGGAATGAAAAACTGTTTTTT.

The gene calls are TRBV9 and TRBJ2-1, with 7 bases identical to TRBD2. This CDR3 is built from 14 residues. V dropped 4 bases and J dropped 6; count of bases not matched to a gene: 7. CDR1 SGDLS and CDR2 YYNGEE come from the germline V gene. The chain's CDR3 is CASSPSAGSNEQFF. The CDR3 DNA reads TGTGCCAGCAGCCCCTCAGCGGGGAGCAATGAGCAGTTCTTC.

This rearrangement joins TRBV27 to TRBJ1-6, with D maybe TRBD1 (6 bases). Germline lookup yields CDR1 MNHEY and CDR2 SMNVEV (reference sequence). There are 12 residues in the CDR3. V was shortened by 4 bases and J by 9 bases, with 7 bases between the two germline ends. The CDR3 DNA reads as TGTGCCAGCAGTTCGACAGGTTCACCCCTCCACTTT. Amino acid sequence: CASSSTGSPLHF.

This chain connects TRBV25-1 to TRBJ1-2; D gene uncertain. The germline CDR1 and CDR2 sequences are MGHDK and SYGVNS. The CDR3 is 15 residues long. Trimming left V 1 base short and J 3 bases short, with 12 bases between. The CDR3 here is CASSEFGTGDYGYTF. The CDR3 DNA sequence: TGTGCCAGCAGTGAATTTGGCACCGGGGACTATGGCTACACCTTC.

The genes are TRBV25-1 and TRBJ1-2, with a tentative D call TRBD1 (5 bases). The CDR3 length is 13 residues. Deletions cut 7 bases from V and 6 bases from J, with 15 bases between. The germline CDR1 and CDR2 sequences are MGHDK and SYGVNS. The CDR3 protein is CASTNPSGDGYTF. CDR3 sequence (DNA): TGTGCCAGCACCAACCCATCGGGGGATGGCTACACCTTC.

The chain's CDR3 is CASSVNQGNTEAFF. CDR3 in DNA: TGTGCCAGTAGTGTAAACCAGGGGAACACTGAAGCTTTCTTT. The chain couples TRBV19 to TRBJ1-1; TRBD1 might be the D (5 bases). Germline CDR1 reads LNHDA; CDR2 reads SQIVND (reference sequence). With 5 bases removed from V and 1 base from J, the gap between germline ends came to 11 bases. The length of the CDR3 is 14 residues.

This clone appeared once. The genes are TRBV6-6 and TRBJ1-2; 8 nucleotides match TRBD1. J lost 7 bases, V lost 7 bases, and 8 bases had no gene match. Germline V gives CDR1 MNHNY, CDR2 SVGAGI (reference sequence). There are 13 residues in the CDR3. The chain's CDR3 is CASNLDRGSGYTF. In DNA form, the CDR3 reads TGTGCCAGCAACCTTGACAGGGGTAGTGGCTACACCTTC.

The chain links TRBV25-1 to TRBJ1-1; D is uncertain. Germline CDR1 MGHDK, CDR2 SYGVNS. The CDR3 covers 11 residues. V was shortened by 7 bases and J by 2 bases, with 5 bases between the two germline ends. The CDR3 loop reads CASTLNTEAFF. Here the CDR3 DNA reads TGTGCCAGCACCCTAAACACTGAAGCTTTCTTT.

The rearrangement links TRBV28 to TRBJ2-1; 11 bases fit TRBD2. This CDR3 region has 17 residues. Germline CDR1 MDHEN, CDR2 SYDVKM. The V and J ends lost 6 bases and 6 bases, in that order; junction bases with no gene match: 13. The CDR3 DNA reads TGTGCCAGCAGCCCGATTTTAGCGGGGGGGATCCGCAATGAGCAGTTCTTC. Protein sequence: CASSPILAGGIRNEQFF.

The V and J genes are TRBV7-2 and TRBJ2-7; D not certain. The CDR3 is 11 residues long. Germline-derived CDR1 and CDR2 are SGHTA and FQGNSA. V was pared by 4 bases and J by 5 bases, with 6 bases between. In DNA form, the CDR3 reads TGTGCCAGCAGCTCCTTAAACGAGCAGTACTTC. It codes for CASSSLNEQYF. Variable domain in full (rest from reference TRBV7-2 and TRBJ2-7): GAGVSQSPSNKVTEKGKDVELRCDPISGHTALYWYRQSLGQGLEFLIYFQGNSAPDKSGLPSDRFSAERTGGSVSTLTIQRTQQEDSAVYLCASSSLNEQYFGPGTRLTVT.

The chain recombines TRBV21-1 with TRBJ2-7; TRBD1, the table's D call, was not compared with the DNA. TRBV21-1 is marked as a pseudogene. This CDR3 comprises 13 residues. The CDR3 coding sequence is TGTGCCAGCAGCAAACAGGGTTCGTACGAGCAGTACGTC. It is translated as CASSKQGSYEQYV.

The chain employs TRBV6-5 and TRBJ2-3; tentative D call: TRBD2 (6 bases). V was clipped by 6 bases and J by 3 bases, with 13 bases between them. Germline assignment: CDR1 MNHEY and CDR2 SVGAGI. The length of the CDR3 is 14 residues. CDR3 coding DNA: TGTGCCAGCAGCACCGGGGGTCGGACAGATACGCAGTATTTT. It translates to CASSTGGRTDTQYF.